One T cell receptor beta chain is described in this entry. The sample originates from a study of Ad26.COV2.S vaccination and SARS-CoV-2 variants. Study-wide background: Once, or twice with 56 days between doses, Ad26.COV2.S was given intramuscularly.

The method was immunoSEQ multiplex PCR; TCRdb's version includes in-frame clones alone and lacks a portion of them. The sample has hundreds of thousands of clones; about 88% are singletons. Specified treatment: over 15 received Ad26.COV2.S at low or high dose, single or two shots; roughly 5 received placebo; per-sample allocation not given. Following the first vaccine or placebo injection, samples were taken on day 63. The CDR3 contains 15 residues. V shed 7 bases and J 6 bases; nucleotides not matched to a gene: 14. From germline, CDR1 is MNHEY and CDR2 SVGAGI. The clonotype was recovered from a person aged 18-60 years who received the Ad26.COV2.S COVID-19 vaccine or a placebo. The source was peripheral blood, collected in a trial of Ad26.COV2.S vaccine versus placebo. The J gene is TRBJ1-2, the V gene TRBV6-5; 7 positions match TRBD1. CDR3 loop: CASTLMSPRGDGYTF. CDR3 nucleotide sequence: TGTGCCAGCACCCTGATGTCACCCAGGGGGGATGGCTACACCTTC.